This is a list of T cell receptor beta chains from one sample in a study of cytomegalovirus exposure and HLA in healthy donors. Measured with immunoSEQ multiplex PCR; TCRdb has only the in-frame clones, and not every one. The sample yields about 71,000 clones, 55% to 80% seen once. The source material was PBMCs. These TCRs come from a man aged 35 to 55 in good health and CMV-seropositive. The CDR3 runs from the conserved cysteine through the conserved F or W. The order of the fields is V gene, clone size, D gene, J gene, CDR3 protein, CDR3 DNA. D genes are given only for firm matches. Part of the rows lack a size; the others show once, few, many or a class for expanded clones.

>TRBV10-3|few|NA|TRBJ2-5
CAISGAGVWETQYF
TGTGCCATCAGTGGGGCAGGGGTTTGGGAGACCCAGTACTTC
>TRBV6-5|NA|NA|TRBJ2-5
CASRATGMDRETQYF
TGTGCCAGCAGGGCAACAGGGATGGATCGAGAGACCCAGTACTTC
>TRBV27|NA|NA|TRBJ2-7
CASSPRGQFLYEQYF
TGTGCCAGCAGTCCGCGGGGACAGTTCCTATACGAGCAGTACTTC
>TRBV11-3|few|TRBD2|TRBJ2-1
CASSLGVWGASGRAKDEQFF
TGTGCCAGCAGCTTAGGGGTCTGGGGGGCTAGCGGGAGGGCCAAGGATGAGCAGTTCTTC
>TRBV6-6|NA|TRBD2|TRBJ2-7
CASSQGLAGVNEQYF
TGTGCCAGCAGCCAAGGACTAGCGGGTGTCAACGAGCAGTACTTC
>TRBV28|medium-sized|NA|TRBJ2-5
CASSYRVVETQYF
TGTGCCAGCAGTTACAGGGTGGTGGAGACCCAGTACTTC
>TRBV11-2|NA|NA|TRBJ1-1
CASSLPIQGNTEAFF
TGTGCCAGCAGCTTACCGATTCAGGGAAATACTGAAGCTTTCTTT
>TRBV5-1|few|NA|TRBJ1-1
CASSERQMNTEAFF
TGCGCCAGCAGCGAAAGACAGATGAACACTGAAGCTTTCTTT
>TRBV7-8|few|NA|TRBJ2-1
CASSPPGSSYNEQFF
TGTGCCAGCAGCCCACCCGGGAGCTCCTACAATGAGCAGTTCTTC
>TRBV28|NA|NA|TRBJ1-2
CASRLTAYGYTF
TGTGCCAGCAGATTGACAGCCTATGGCTACACCTTC
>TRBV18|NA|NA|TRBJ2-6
CASSLERSGANVLTF
TGTGCCAGCTCACTAGAGCGCTCTGGGGCCAACGTCCTGACTTTC
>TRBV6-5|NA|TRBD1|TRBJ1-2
CASSYSGTGGGYTF
TGTGCCAGCAGTTACTCAGGGACAGGGGGTGGCTACACCTTC
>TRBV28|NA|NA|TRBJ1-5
CASRPSRADQPQHF
TGTGCCAGCAGACCGTCCAGGGCTGATCAGCCCCAGCATTTT
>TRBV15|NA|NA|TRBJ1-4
CATSRDQGGEKLFF
TGTGCCACCAGCAGAGATCAGGGCGGTGAAAAACTGTTTTTT
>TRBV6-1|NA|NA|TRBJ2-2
CASSDPGLSSGELFF
TGTGCCAGCAGTGACCCAGGGCTATCGTCCGGGGAGCTGTTTTTT
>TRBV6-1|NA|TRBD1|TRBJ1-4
CASSDTGDPTNEKLFF
TGTGCCAGCAGTGACACAGGGGATCCAACTAATGAAAAACTGTTTTTT
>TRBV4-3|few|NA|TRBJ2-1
CASSQGGREQFF
TGCGCCAGCAGCCAAGGGGGCAGGGAGCAGTTCTTC
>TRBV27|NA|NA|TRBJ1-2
CASKAPGVSYGYTF
TGTGCCAGCAAGGCCCCAGGGGTCTCCTATGGCTACACCTTC
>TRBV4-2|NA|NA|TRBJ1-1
CASSQDQAVMNTEAFF
TGTGCCAGCAGCCAAGATCAGGCAGTGATGAACACTGAAGCTTTCTTT
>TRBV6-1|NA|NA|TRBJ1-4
CASKRQLATNEKLFF
TGTGCCAGCAAGAGGCAACTTGCAACTAATGAAAAACTGTTTTTT
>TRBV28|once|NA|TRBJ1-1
CASSAFTGSFF
TGTGCCAGCAGTGCCTTTACAGGGTCCTTCTTT
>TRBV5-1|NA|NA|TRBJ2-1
CASSLEDKLQFF
TGCGCCAGCAGCTTGGAGGACAAGTTGCAGTTCTTC
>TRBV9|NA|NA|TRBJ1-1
CASSAAGTINTEAFF
TGTGCCAGCAGCGCCGCCGGGACAATCAACACTGAAGCTTTCTTT
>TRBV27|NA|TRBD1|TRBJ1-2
CASSGQGYGYTF
TGTGCCAGCAGTGGACAGGGCTATGGCTACACCTTC
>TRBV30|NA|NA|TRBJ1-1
CARAGGTTEAFF
TGTGCCCGGGCTGGGGGGACCACTGAAGCTTTCTTT
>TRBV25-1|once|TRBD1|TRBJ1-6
CVSRRTGDYNSPLHF
TGTGTCAGCAGGAGGACAGGGGACTATAATTCACCCCTCCACTTT
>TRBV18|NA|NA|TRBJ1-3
CASSSGVTGNTIYF
TGTGCCAGCTCATCAGGGGTTACTGGAAACACCATATATTTT
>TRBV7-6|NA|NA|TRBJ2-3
CASSFGGGSTDTQYF
TGTGCCAGCAGCTTTGGTGGGGGGAGCACAGATACGCAGTATTTT
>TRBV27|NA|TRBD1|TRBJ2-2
CASSHGTGGKGTGELFF
TGTGCCAGCAGCCATGGGACAGGGGGTAAGGGGACCGGGGAGCTGTTTTTT
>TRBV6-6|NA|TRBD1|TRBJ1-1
CASREGQGNTEAFF
TGTGCCAGCAGGGAGGGACAGGGGAACACTGAAGCTTTCTTT
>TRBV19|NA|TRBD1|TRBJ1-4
CASNNPGTGSEKLFF
TGTGCCAGCAATAACCCGGGGACAGGGAGTGAAAAACTGTTTTTT
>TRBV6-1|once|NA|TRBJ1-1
CASSRGSGTEAFF
TGTGCCAGTTCGAGAGGGAGTGGCACTGAAGCTTTCTTT
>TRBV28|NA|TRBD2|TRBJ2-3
CASSAYLAGGPDTQYF
TGTGCCAGCAGTGCCTACTTGGCGGGAGGTCCAGATACGCAGTATTTT
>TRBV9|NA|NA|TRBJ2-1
CASTPGSGNEQFF
TGTGCCAGCACCCCCGGGAGCGGGAATGAGCAGTTCTTC
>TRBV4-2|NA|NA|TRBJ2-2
CASSPGRSGTGELFF
TGTGCCAGCAGTCCAGGGAGGAGCGGCACCGGGGAGCTGTTTTTT
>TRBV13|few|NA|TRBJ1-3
CASSSPGSSGNTIYF
TGTGCCAGCAGCTCCCCGGGGAGCTCTGGAAACACCATATATTTT
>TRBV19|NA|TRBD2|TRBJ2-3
CASRPSSGRLTDTQYF
TGTGCCAGTAGACCGTCTAGCGGGAGACTTACAGATACGCAGTATTTT
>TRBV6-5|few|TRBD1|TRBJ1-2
CASRKQGAGGYTF
TGTGCCAGCAGGAAACAGGGGGCGGGTGGCTACACCTTC
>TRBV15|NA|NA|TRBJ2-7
CATSRFTGTSYEQYF
TGTGCCACCAGCAGGTTCACAGGGACCTCCTACGAGCAGTACTTC
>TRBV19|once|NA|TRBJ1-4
CASSMARRNEKLFF
TGTGCCAGTAGTATGGCGAGGCGGAATGAAAAACTGTTTTTT
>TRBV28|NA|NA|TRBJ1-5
CASRRLGGRYSNQPQHF
TGTGCCAGCAGACGCTTGGGGGGGCGTTATAGCAATCAGCCCCAGCATTTT
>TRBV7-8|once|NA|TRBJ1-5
CASSLRGISNQPQHF
TGTGCCAGCAGCTTACGCGGGATTAGCAATCAGCCCCAGCATTTT
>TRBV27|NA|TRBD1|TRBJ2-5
CASSSIPDRGRRETQYF
TGTGCCAGCAGTTCAATTCCCGACAGGGGGCGTCGTGAGACCCAGTACTTC
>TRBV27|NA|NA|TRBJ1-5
CASSPDRGNQPQHF
TGTGCCAGCAGTCCGGACAGAGGCAATCAGCCCCAGCATTTT
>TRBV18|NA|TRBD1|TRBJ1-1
CASSPQEGAQTEAFF
TGTGCCAGCTCACCACAGGAGGGGGCGCAGACTGAAGCTTTCTTT
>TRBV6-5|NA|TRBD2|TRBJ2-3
CASSSGGLAGGDTQYF
TGTGCCAGCAGTTCGGGCGGACTAGCGGGGGGTGATACGCAGTATTTT
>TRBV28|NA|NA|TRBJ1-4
CASSHQTATNEKLFF
TGTGCCAGCAGTCACCAGACAGCAACTAATGAAAAACTGTTTTTT
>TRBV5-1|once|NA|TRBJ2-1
CASSRDGSSYNEQFF
TGCGCCAGCAGTCGGGACGGGAGCTCCTACAATGAGCAGTTCTTC
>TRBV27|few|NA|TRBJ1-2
CASSFGRGNYGYTF
TGTGCCAGCAGTTTTGGTCGGGGGAACTATGGCTACACCTTC
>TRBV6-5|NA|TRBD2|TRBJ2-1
CASSYSGGGNEQFF
TGTGCCAGCAGTTACTCGGGGGGGGGTAATGAGCAGTTCTTC
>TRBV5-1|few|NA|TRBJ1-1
CASSLGQGEAFF
TGCGCCAGCAGCTTGGGACAAGGTGAAGCTTTCTTT
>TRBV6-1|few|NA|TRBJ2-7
CASREQFRVITYEQYF
TGTGCCAGCAGAGAACAATTCAGGGTGATAACCTACGAGCAGTACTTC
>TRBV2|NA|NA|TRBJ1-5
CASSELGREDQPQHF
TGTGCCAGCAGTGAACTGGGCAGGGAGGATCAGCCCCAGCATTTT
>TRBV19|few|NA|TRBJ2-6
CASRTGSSGANVLTF
TGTGCCAGTAGGACAGGCAGCTCTGGGGCCAACGTCCTGACTTTC
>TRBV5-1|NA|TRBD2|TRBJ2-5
CATRPGLAGETQYF
TGCGCCACCCGGCCGGGACTAGCAGGAGAGACCCAGTACTTC
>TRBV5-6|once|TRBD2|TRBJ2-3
CASSSKAGATDTQYF
TGTGCCAGCAGCTCCAAAGCGGGAGCGACAGATACGCAGTATTTT